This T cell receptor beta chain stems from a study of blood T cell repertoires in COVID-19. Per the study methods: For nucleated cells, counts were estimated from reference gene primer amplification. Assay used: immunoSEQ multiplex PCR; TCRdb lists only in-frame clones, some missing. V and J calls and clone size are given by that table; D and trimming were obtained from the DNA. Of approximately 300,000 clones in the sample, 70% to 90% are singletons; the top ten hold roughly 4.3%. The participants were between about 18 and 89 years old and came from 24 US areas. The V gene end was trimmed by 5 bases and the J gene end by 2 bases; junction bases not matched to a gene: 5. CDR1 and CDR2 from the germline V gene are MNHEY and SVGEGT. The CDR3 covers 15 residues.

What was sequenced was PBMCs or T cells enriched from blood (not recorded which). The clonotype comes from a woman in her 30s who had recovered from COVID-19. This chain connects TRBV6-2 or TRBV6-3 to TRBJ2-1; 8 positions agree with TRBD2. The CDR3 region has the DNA TGTGCCAGCAGTCCAAGCGGGGGAGCCTACAATGAGCAGTTCTTC. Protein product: CASSPSGGAYNEQFF.